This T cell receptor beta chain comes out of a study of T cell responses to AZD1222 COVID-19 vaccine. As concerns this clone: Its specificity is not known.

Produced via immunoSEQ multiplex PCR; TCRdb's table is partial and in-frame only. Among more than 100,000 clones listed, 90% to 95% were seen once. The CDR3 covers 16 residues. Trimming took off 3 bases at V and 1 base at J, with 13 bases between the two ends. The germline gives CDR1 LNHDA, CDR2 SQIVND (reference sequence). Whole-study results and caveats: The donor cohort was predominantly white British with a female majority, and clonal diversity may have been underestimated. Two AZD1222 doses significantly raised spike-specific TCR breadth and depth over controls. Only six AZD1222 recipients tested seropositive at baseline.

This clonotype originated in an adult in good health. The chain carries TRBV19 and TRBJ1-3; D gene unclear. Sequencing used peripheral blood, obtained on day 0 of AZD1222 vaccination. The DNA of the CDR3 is TGTGCCAGTAGTATGGAGCGCCACCATTCTGGAAACACCATATATTTT. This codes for CASSMERHHSGNTIYF.